This is a list of T cell receptor beta chains from one sample in a study of T cells in Graves' hyperthyroidism and ophthalmopathy. MiXCR was run by TCRdb on the multiplex PCR reads, yielding one entry per CDR3 protein. The repertoire holds 700,000 to 850,000 distinct CDR3 sequences, just over 35% seen once, with less than 40% in the top ten. The sample was blood. The source of these receptors is a woman aged 40 to 55 with Graves' hyperthyroidism. Both conserved end residues are part of each CDR3. A D gene is named only where the DNA matches it firmly. Where a row states a size, it is once, few, many or the class of an expanded clone; other rows omit it.

cdr3_length: 14
v_call: TRBV29-1
j_call: TRBJ2-3
d_call: -
clone_size: -
cdr3_aa: CSVEDQGRADTQYF
cdr3_nt: TGCAGCGTTGAAGATCAGGGTCGCGCAGATACGCAGTATTTT

cdr3_length: 15
v_call: TRBV12-3/TRBV12-4
j_call: TRBJ1-1
d_call: TRBD1
clone_size: few
cdr3_aa: CASSVRQGANTEAFF
cdr3_nt: TGTGCCAGCAGTGTCAGACAGGGGGCCAACACTGAAGCTTTCTTT

cdr3_length: 15
v_call: TRBV7-3
j_call: TRBJ1-6
d_call: TRBD1
clone_size: -
cdr3_aa: CASSFTGGSNSPLHF
cdr3_nt: TGTGCCAGCAGCTTCACAGGGGGCTCTAATTCACCCCTCCACTTT

cdr3_length: 14
v_call: TRBV2
j_call: TRBJ1-2
d_call: -
clone_size: -
cdr3_aa: CASSTTGTLGGYTF
cdr3_nt: TGTGCCAGCAGCACAACCGGGACACTGGGAGGCTACACCTTC

cdr3_length: 15
v_call: TRBV7-8
j_call: TRBJ2-1
d_call: TRBD1
clone_size: once
cdr3_aa: CASSPGTGENNEQFF
cdr3_nt: TGTGCCAGCAGCCCAGGGACAGGTGAAAACAATGAGCAGTTCTTC

cdr3_length: 15
v_call: TRBV7-2
j_call: TRBJ2-5
d_call: -
clone_size: once
cdr3_aa: CASSAQGYEQETQYF
cdr3_nt: TGTGCCAGCAGTGCCCAGGGTTACGAGCAGGAGACCCAGTACTTC

cdr3_length: 16
v_call: TRBV7-2
j_call: TRBJ2-7
d_call: TRBD1
clone_size: -
cdr3_aa: CTSSLRLGQGADDQYF
cdr3_nt: TGTACCAGCAGCTTACGGTTGGGGCAGGGGGCTGACGACCAGTACTTC

cdr3_length: 14
v_call: TRBV6-2/TRBV6-3
j_call: TRBJ2-7
d_call: TRBD2
clone_size: -
cdr3_aa: CASSYYGGVYEQYF
cdr3_nt: TGTGCCAGCAGTTACTACGGGGGGGTCTACGAGCAGTACTTC

cdr3_length: 15
v_call: TRBV12-3/TRBV12-4
j_call: TRBJ1-6
d_call: -
clone_size: few
cdr3_aa: CASSFRRIRYSPLHF
cdr3_nt: TGTGCCAGCAGTTTTCGCCGTATAAGGTATTCACCCCTCCACTTT

cdr3_length: 14
v_call: TRBV6-2/TRBV6-3
j_call: TRBJ2-7
d_call: TRBD1
clone_size: -
cdr3_aa: CASSYWDRDLTQYF
cdr3_nt: TGTGCCAGCAGTTACTGGGACAGGGATCTGACGCAGTACTTC

cdr3_length: 14
v_call: TRBV14
j_call: TRBJ1-3
d_call: -
clone_size: -
cdr3_aa: CASSQVLGGNTIYF
cdr3_nt: TGTGCCAGCAGCCAAGTCCTCGGAGGAAACACCATATATTTT

cdr3_length: 15
v_call: TRBV7-9
j_call: TRBJ2-7
d_call: -
clone_size: -
cdr3_aa: CASCQPGGWRNEQYF
cdr3_nt: TGTGCCAGCTGCCAACCCGGGGGTTGGAGGAACGAGCAGTACTTC

cdr3_length: 13
v_call: TRBV19
j_call: TRBJ2-3
d_call: -
clone_size: -
cdr3_aa: CASREGGRDTQYF
cdr3_nt: TGTGCCAGTAGAGAAGGGGGGCGGGATACGCAGTATTTT